The present TCR beta chain was sequenced within a study of cytomegalovirus exposure and HLA in healthy donors (dated by TCRdb to 2017 to 2019). For the study in its entirety: According to a later analysis, one platform produced both the roughly 110 validation repertoires and the approximately 600 repertoires of the first cohort. The study aimed to test whether signatures of past pathogen exposure could be identified by cataloging public T cell receptors. Along with the approximately 700-subject first cohort, a separate validation cohort of over a hundred different subjects was used. High-throughput TCR immunosequencing, statistical association of individual TCRs with disease status, and machine learning were combined to predict cytomegalovirus infection status. On the study overall, not on this receptor specifically: In vitro tests confirmed that a few of the cytomegalovirus-associated TCR beta chains recognize cytomegalovirus antigens. Subsequent analysis determined that TCRs grouped into clusters in the first cohort also showed a tendency toward co-occurrence across the roughly 120 validation repertoires, and approximately 94% of cluster scores exceeded 0. The classifier was reported to diagnose cytomegalovirus status with high specificity and sensitivity in both the original cohort and the validation cohort. The validation cohort had no HLA typing available for a later analysis, so co-occurrence within that cohort was assessed over all 130 or so repertoires. In the study, around 150 TCR beta chains were listed as associated with cytomegalovirus. Most TCR sequences were seen in very few donors, while some public TCRs were found in many individuals. It was suggested by the authors that the approach could potentially be generalized to other disease states and immunological phenotypes.

The method behind the library was the immunoSEQ multiplex PCR assay. The original pipeline was this. A statistical classification framework was developed to diagnose cytomegalovirus status using the catalog of TCR beta chain sequences. TCRdb retrieved this table from immuneACCESS and kept in-frame rearrangements only. Not all clones are present; in checked studies, unresolved V genes account for under half, and no reason is known for the remainder. V and J calls and clone size come straight from that table; D and trimming were deduced from the DNA. The sample includes over 130,000 clones, with around nine tenths observed a single time. Together, the top ten hold approximately 10% of the sample. As concerns this clone: Its antigen remains undetermined. Nothing much larger sits one base from this clone, and base qualities are not available.

Trimming at the junction amounts to 0 bases on V and 2 bases on J, and the germline ends lie 11 bases apart. CDR1 and CDR2 were assigned from the germline V gene as SGHRS and YFSETQ. The CDR3 sequence holds 15 residues, the cysteine and phenylalanine included. The CDR3 DNA has 45 bases and is translated from base 1. Separate from the approximately 700-subject first cohort, the validation cohort of some 130 subjects was the group to which the donors belonged. What was sequenced was PBMCs. The chain joins TRBV5-1 to TRBJ1-2, with no reliable assignment of the D segment. The clonotype comes from a man between 18 and 35 years old in good health and CMV-seropositive. The bases are TGCGCCAGCAGCTTGGCACGGGGTCGAAACTATGGCTACACCTTC. It translates to CASSLARGRNYGYTF.